These 6 T cell receptor beta chains share one sample of origin, sequenced in a study of Tregs in tolerant kidney transplant recipients. Some clones are missing from TCRdb's copy, which holds only in-frame ones; the method was immunoSEQ multiplex PCR. In the table there are 40,000 to 50,000 clones, about nine tenths of which are singletons. The nonmyeloablative bone marrow transplants came from related graft donors, with transient mixed chimerism. Sequenced here: CD8+ T cells from blood (PBMCs), sampled 12 months after the transplant. Receptors originate from a human patient who received a combined kidney and bone marrow transplant. Some T cells may be provided by the graft donor.

This rearrangement joins TRBV6-1 to TRBJ2-7; 10 bases are a match to TRBD1. J lost 2 bases, V lost 1 base, and 5 bases had no gene match. CDR1 and CDR2 from the germline V gene are MNHNS and SASEGT. CDR3 length: 16 residues. CDR3 coding DNA: TGTGCCAGCAGTGAAGGGGTGGGGACAGGGGCCTACGAGCAGTACTTC. It yields the protein CASSEGVGTGAYEQYF.

This chain uses TRBV2 with TRBJ1-4, with a possible D match to TRBD1 (6 bases). Germline CDR1 and CDR2: SNHLY and FYNNEI. Trimming removed 6 bases from V and 4 bases from J, with 15 bases in between. The CDR3 has 15 residues. The CDR3, as DNA: TGTGCCAGCAGCGGGGGGGCGGCGGGTAATGAAAAACTGTTTTTT. This sequence encodes CASSGGAAGNEKLFF.

The chain joins TRBV7-6 to TRBJ2-1, with TRBD2 as a possible D gene (6 bases). The germline V gene has CDR1 SGHVS and CDR2 FNYEAQ. CDR3 size: 18 residues. The V gene lost 2 bases and the J gene lost 1 base, with 18 bases spanning the gap. CDR3 sequence: CASSLPSSATRSYNEQFF. CDR3 sequence (DNA): TGTGCCAGCAGCTTACCCTCTAGCGCAACCCGTTCCTACAATGAGCAGTTCTTC.

The gene calls are TRBV4-1 and TRBJ2-7; the match to TRBD1 covers 8 bases. V dropped 4 bases and J dropped 6; count of bases not matched to a gene: 11. Per the germline V gene, CDR1 is MGHRA and CDR2 is YSYEKL. The CDR3 has 15 residues. CDR3 sequence reads: CASSRRGQGAPEQYF. In DNA form, the CDR3 reads TGCGCCAGCAGCCGCCGAGGGCAGGGGGCCCCCGAGCAGTACTTC.

The chain is built from TRBV4-1 and TRBJ1-4; 10 bases align to TRBD1. The CDR3 loop spans 20 amino acids. Germline V gene data show CDR1 as MGHRA and CDR2 as YSYEKL. V lost 0 bases and J lost 4; bases outside the gene matches: 14. As DNA, the CDR3 is TGCGCCAGCAGCCAAGATCAAGGGACAGGGGCGGGCTGGGATAATGAAAAACTGTTTTTT. The encoded protein is CASSQDQGTGAGWDNEKLFF.

This clone was detected once. The V and J genes are TRBV27 and TRBJ1-3; D not resolved. Trimming removed 4 bases at V and 4 bases at J, with 14 bases between. The CDR3 totals 15 residues. The germline V gene encodes CDR1 MNHEY and CDR2 SMNVEV (reference sequence). This CDR3 is CASSSAAAPGNTIYF. CDR3 in DNA: TGTGCCAGCAGTTCGGCGGCAGCGCCGGGAAACACCATATATTTT.